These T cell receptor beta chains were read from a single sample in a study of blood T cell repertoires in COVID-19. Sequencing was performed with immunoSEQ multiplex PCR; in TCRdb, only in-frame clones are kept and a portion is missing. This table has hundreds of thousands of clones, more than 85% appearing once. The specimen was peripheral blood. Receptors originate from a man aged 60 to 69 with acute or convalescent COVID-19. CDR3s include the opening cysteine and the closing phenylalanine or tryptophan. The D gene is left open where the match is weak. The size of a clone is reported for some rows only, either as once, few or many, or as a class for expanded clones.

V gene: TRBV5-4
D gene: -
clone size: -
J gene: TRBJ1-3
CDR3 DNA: TGTGCCAGCAGCTTGGCCGGGGAGAGCTCTGGAAACACCATATATTTT
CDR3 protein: CASSLAGESSGNTIYF

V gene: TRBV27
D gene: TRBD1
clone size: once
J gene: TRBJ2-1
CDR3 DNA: TGTGCCAGCAGTTTCCGGACAGGTCGAGGTTCCTACAATGAGCAGTTCTTC
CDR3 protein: CASSFRTGRGSYNEQFF

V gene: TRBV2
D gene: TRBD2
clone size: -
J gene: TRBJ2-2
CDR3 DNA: TGTGCCAGCAGTGTCAGGGGACTAGCGGGGGAAATTTTACGCACCGGGGAGCTGTTTTTT
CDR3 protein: CASSVRGLAGEILRTGELFF

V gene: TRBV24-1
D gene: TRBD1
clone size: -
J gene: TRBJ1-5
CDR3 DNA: TGTGCCACCAGTGATCCCCCCAGGGGGCTGGGCAATCAGCCCCAGCATTTT
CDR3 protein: CATSDPPRGLGNQPQHF

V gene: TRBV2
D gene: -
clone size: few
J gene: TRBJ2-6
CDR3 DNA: TGTGCCAGCCTGGGCCACAAGTCCGGGGCCAACGTCCTGACTTTC
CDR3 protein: CASLGHKSGANVLTF

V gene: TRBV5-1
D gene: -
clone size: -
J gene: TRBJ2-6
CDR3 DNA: TGCGCCAGCAGCATTGTGACAGCGCGCTCTGGGGCCAACGTCCTGACTTTC
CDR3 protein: CASSIVTARSGANVLTF

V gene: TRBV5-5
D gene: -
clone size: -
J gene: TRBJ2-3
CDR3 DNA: TGTGCCAGCAGCTTGGCGTGGAGGAGGGATACGCAGTATTTT
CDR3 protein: CASSLAWRRDTQYF

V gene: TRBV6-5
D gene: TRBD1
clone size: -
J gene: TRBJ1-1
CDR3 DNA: TGTGCCAGCAGTAGCGACAGGGGGCGGAACACTGAAGCTTTCTTT
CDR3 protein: CASSSDRGRNTEAFF

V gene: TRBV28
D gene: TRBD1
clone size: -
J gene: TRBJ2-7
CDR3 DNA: TGTGCCAGCACCCTGGAGGGACAGGACTCCTACGAGCAGTACTTC
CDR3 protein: CASTLEGQDSYEQYF

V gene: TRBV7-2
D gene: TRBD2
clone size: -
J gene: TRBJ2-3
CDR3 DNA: TGTGCCAGCAGCTTGGCGGGGGAGGATACGCAGTATTTT
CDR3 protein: CASSLAGEDTQYF

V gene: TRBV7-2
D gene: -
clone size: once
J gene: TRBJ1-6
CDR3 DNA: TGTGCCAGCAGCTTATTAGGCAGCGAGTTTTCGCCCCTCCACTTT
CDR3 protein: CASSLLGSEFSPLHF

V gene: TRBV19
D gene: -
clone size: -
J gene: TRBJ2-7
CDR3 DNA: TGTGCCAGTAGTCCTGGCAGGGTGGGCGAGCAGTACTTC
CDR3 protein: CASSPGRVGEQYF

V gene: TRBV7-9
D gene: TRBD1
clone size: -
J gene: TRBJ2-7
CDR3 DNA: TGTGCCAGCAGCAAAGGACAGGGAAGGAACGAGCAGTACTTC
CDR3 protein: CASSKGQGRNEQYF

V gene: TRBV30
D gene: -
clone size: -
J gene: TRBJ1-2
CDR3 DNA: TGTGCCTGGAGTGTAGGTCGGACAAGACATGGCTACACCTTC
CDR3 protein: CAWSVGRTRHGYTF

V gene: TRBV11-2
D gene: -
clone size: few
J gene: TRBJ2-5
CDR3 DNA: TGTGCCAGCAGCTTAATACGGGGGACGCGAGAGACCCAGTACTTC
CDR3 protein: CASSLIRGTRETQYF